A selection of T cell receptor beta chains follows, all from one sample in a study of metastatic and nonmetastatic thyroid tumors. TCRdb re-called the PCR reads through MiXCR. The table records around 17,000 clones, about a quarter of them present only once. The sequenced sample was adjacent normal tissue. These receptors were taken from a female donor with papillary thyroid cancer or a benign thyroid nodule (not recorded which). Some clones in this sample may be carry-over from other donors' samples. Each CDR3 is given with its conserved first and last residue. A D gene is named only where the DNA matches it firmly.

j_gene: TRBJ1-1
v_gene: TRBV6-1
d_gene: TRBD1
len: 16
CDR3aa: CASSLWTGVFNTEAFF

j_gene: TRBJ2-7
v_gene: TRBV5-6
d_gene: .
len: 17
CDR3aa: CASSLGEVRLSGYEQYF

j_gene: TRBJ2-2
v_gene: TRBV18
d_gene: .
len: 14
CDR3aa: CASSPPFLTGELFF

j_gene: TRBJ2-3
v_gene: TRBV20-1
d_gene: .
len: 16
CDR3aa: CSVRVPWQTGTDTQYF

j_gene: TRBJ2-7
v_gene: TRBV20-1
d_gene: TRBD2
len: 15
CDR3aa: CSARDFMAGRNEQYF

j_gene: TRBJ1-5
v_gene: TRBV5-6
d_gene: TRBD1
len: 14
CDR3aa: CASSLGTGPQPQHF

j_gene: TRBJ2-1
v_gene: TRBV7-9
d_gene: TRBD2
len: 14
CDR3aa: CASSVSREGNEQFF

j_gene: TRBJ2-1
v_gene: TRBV10-3
d_gene: TRBD1
len: 15
CDR3aa: CAIRLQGAPYNEQFF

j_gene: TRBJ2-3
v_gene: TRBV12-3/TRBV12-4
d_gene: .
len: 15
CDR3aa: CASSSHMDATDTQYF

j_gene: TRBJ1-1
v_gene: TRBV7-2
d_gene: .
len: 14
CDR3aa: CASSLGPMNTEAFF

j_gene: TRBJ2-5
v_gene: TRBV6-1
d_gene: .
len: 13
CDR3aa: CASSQSQAETQYF

j_gene: TRBJ2-1
v_gene: TRBV7-3
d_gene: .
len: 15
CDR3aa: CASSLTVGGDNEQFF

j_gene: TRBJ2-2
v_gene: TRBV19
d_gene: .
len: 17
CDR3aa: CASSIPNLGTRTGELFF

j_gene: TRBJ2-7
v_gene: TRBV11-2
d_gene: TRBD2
len: 18
CDR3aa: CASSLLGTSGRNSYEQYF

j_gene: TRBJ1-2
v_gene: TRBV6-5
d_gene: TRBD1
len: 15
CDR3aa: CASSYGAGGADGYTF

j_gene: TRBJ2-2
v_gene: TRBV11-2
d_gene: TRBD2
len: 18
CDR3aa: CASSLDAGLAGKAGELFF

j_gene: TRBJ2-7
v_gene: TRBV24-1
d_gene: TRBD1
len: 15
CDR3aa: CATSDPGTGGNEQYF

j_gene: TRBJ2-5
v_gene: TRBV20-1
d_gene: .
len: 14
CDR3aa: CSAPVPGRPETQYF

j_gene: TRBJ2-2
v_gene: TRBV3-1
d_gene: .
len: 15
CDR3aa: CASIQDQGAIGELFF

j_gene: TRBJ1-2
v_gene: TRBV19
d_gene: TRBD1
len: 15
CDR3aa: CASSVTGPRNYGYTF

j_gene: TRBJ2-7
v_gene: TRBV5-1
d_gene: TRBD1
len: 15
CDR3aa: CASSPVTGGTDEQYF

j_gene: TRBJ1-6
v_gene: TRBV6-1
d_gene: .
len: 14
CDR3aa: CASSELGDNSPLHF

j_gene: TRBJ2-7
v_gene: TRBV3-1
d_gene: TRBD2
len: 15
CDR3aa: CASSPVGGRHYEQYF

j_gene: TRBJ2-3
v_gene: TRBV9
d_gene: .
len: 15
CDR3aa: CASSGGDTTTDTQYF

j_gene: TRBJ2-1
v_gene: TRBV4-3
d_gene: .
len: 17
CDR3aa: CASSQEGVGRTYNEQFF

j_gene: TRBJ2-7
v_gene: TRBV2
d_gene: .
len: 14
CDR3aa: CASSEGGTGYEQYF

j_gene: TRBJ2-1
v_gene: TRBV29-1
d_gene: .
len: 17
CDR3aa: CSVDSPEAGSFYNEQFF

j_gene: TRBJ2-7
v_gene: TRBV5-1
d_gene: .
len: 13
CDR3aa: CASSGTTSYEQYF

j_gene: TRBJ1-5
v_gene: TRBV2
d_gene: TRBD1
len: 14
CDR3aa: CASRDGTGFQPQHF

j_gene: TRBJ1-5
v_gene: TRBV5-1
d_gene: .
len: 13
CDR3aa: CASSLSGDQPQHF

j_gene: TRBJ1-1
v_gene: TRBV6-5
d_gene: .
len: 13
CDR3aa: CASSYSSNTEAFF

j_gene: TRBJ2-7
v_gene: TRBV27
d_gene: TRBD2
len: 15
CDR3aa: CASSPESGSSYEQYF

j_gene: TRBJ1-2
v_gene: TRBV7-8
d_gene: .
len: 15
CDR3aa: CASSLDSQLTYGYTF

j_gene: TRBJ2-7
v_gene: TRBV6-5
d_gene: TRBD1
len: 16
CDR3aa: CASSYSGQGANYEQYF

j_gene: TRBJ2-7
v_gene: TRBV3-1
d_gene: .
len: 12
CDR3aa: CASSRTDYEQYF

j_gene: TRBJ2-1
v_gene: TRBV20-1
d_gene: .
len: 14
CDR3aa: CSAPDWRSSNEQFF

j_gene: TRBJ2-7
v_gene: TRBV29-1
d_gene: .
len: 11
CDR3aa: CSVAESYEQYF

j_gene: TRBJ2-2
v_gene: TRBV20-1
d_gene: TRBD2
len: 16
CDR3aa: CSAQQFASGLTGELFF

j_gene: TRBJ2-3
v_gene: TRBV7-2
d_gene: TRBD2
len: 16
CDR3aa: CASSFAGLENRYTQYF

j_gene: TRBJ1-4
v_gene: TRBV18
d_gene: TRBD1
len: 15
CDR3aa: CASSRRDREIEKLFF

j_gene: TRBJ2-7
v_gene: TRBV6-1
d_gene: TRBD1
len: 15
CDR3aa: CASSLTGTGAYEQYF

j_gene: TRBJ1-1
v_gene: TRBV5-1
d_gene: .
len: 14
CDR3aa: CASSPGQMNTEAFF

j_gene: TRBJ2-7
v_gene: TRBV7-3
d_gene: .
len: 15
CDR3aa: CASSLGPAVSYEQYF

j_gene: TRBJ2-2
v_gene: TRBV7-2
d_gene: .
len: 15
CDR3aa: CASSPRGANTGELFF

j_gene: TRBJ1-2
v_gene: TRBV7-9
d_gene: .
len: 14
CDR3aa: CASSLYGESYGYTF

j_gene: TRBJ2-1
v_gene: TRBV7-8
d_gene: TRBD2
len: 15
CDR3aa: CASSLAWREGNEQFF

j_gene: TRBJ1-2
v_gene: TRBV19
d_gene: TRBD1
len: 13
CDR3aa: CASSRQGIVSYTF

j_gene: TRBJ2-3
v_gene: TRBV11-1
d_gene: .
len: 15
CDR3aa: CASSFRAHSTDTQYF

j_gene: TRBJ1-3
v_gene: TRBV6-1
d_gene: TRBD1
len: 15
CDR3aa: CASSEEAGGGNTIYF

j_gene: TRBJ2-5
v_gene: TRBV20-1
d_gene: TRBD1
len: 14
CDR3aa: CSANPGQGGETQYF

j_gene: TRBJ2-7
v_gene: TRBV27
d_gene: .
len: 13
CDR3aa: CASSPTEINEQYF

j_gene: TRBJ1-2
v_gene: TRBV24-1
d_gene: .
len: 13
CDR3aa: CATMEGPNYGYTF

j_gene: TRBJ2-7
v_gene: TRBV7-8
d_gene: .
len: 15
CDR3aa: CASSLSPGAGYEQYF

j_gene: TRBJ2-5
v_gene: TRBV2
d_gene: .
len: 11
CDR3aa: CASSGEGTQYF

j_gene: TRBJ2-2
v_gene: TRBV7-9
d_gene: .
len: 14
CDR3aa: CASSSGQFTGELFF

j_gene: TRBJ2-7
v_gene: TRBV28
d_gene: .
len: 11
CDR3aa: CASRGVGEQYF

j_gene: TRBJ2-3
v_gene: TRBV7-1
d_gene: TRBD1
len: 19
CDR3aa: CASSSPGQGPFDGTDTQYF